The 6 T cell receptor beta chains below were found in one sample sequenced in a study of OX40 agonist ivuxolimab in advanced cancers. TCRdb's copy holds only in-frame clones and misses some; the assay was immunoSEQ multiplex PCR. The table lists approximately 60,000 clones, about four fifths of them singletons. Sequences were derived from CD4+ or CD8+ T cells sorted from blood, sampled in a trial of the OX40 agonist ivuxolimab. The receptors come from an adult with an advanced solid tumor such as melanoma, head and neck, liver or kidney cancer.

V usage is TRBV10-3 and J usage is TRBJ1-3; D gene uncertain. The CDR3 has 12 amino acids. Trimming removed 3 bases at V and 4 bases at J, with 4 bases between. Germline V CDR1 and CDR2: ENHRY, SYGVKD. The CDR3 DNA is TGTGCCATCAGTGACCCGGGAAACACCATATATTTT. It is translated as CAISDPGNTIYF.

Turning to this clone: Relative to the germline gene, one junction end is altered; a read error may explain this. The chain uses TRBV5-1 and TRBJ1-1, with D possibly being TRBD1 (5 bases). This CDR3 has 15 amino acids. Germline V gene sequence: CDR1 SGHRS, CDR2 YFSETQ. CDR3 region: CASSLTVGGNAEAFF. The CDR3 DNA sequence: TGCGCCAGCAGCTTAACAGTGGGGGGGAACGCTGAAGCTTTCTTT.

The V gene is TRBV14, the J gene TRBJ1-6; unclear D gene. Trimming pared 0 bases from V and 4 bases from J, leaving 16 bases between. The CDR3 runs 18 residues. Germline CDR1 and CDR2: SGHDN and FVKESK. Here the CDR3 reads CASSQDRRRLGYNSPLHF. DNA for the CDR3: TGTGCCAGCAGCCAAGATCGGCGGCGCTTAGGGTATAATTCACCCCTCCACTTT. Using reference TRBV14 and TRBJ1-6 for the parts outside the CDR3, the full variable domain is EAGVTQFPSHSVIEKGQTVTLRCDPISGHDNLYWYRRVMGKEIKFLLHFVKESKQDESGMPNNRFLAERTGGTYSTLKVQPAELEDSGVYFCASSQDRRRLGYNSPLHFGNGTRLTVT.

This chain uses TRBV5-1 with TRBJ2-1, with 8 bases identical to TRBD1. The length of the CDR3 is 16 residues. Unmatched junction bases numbered 5, after V lost 0 bases and J lost 3 bases. Germline CDR1 is SGHRS and CDR2 is YFSETQ. The CDR3 is CASSLAGTGLYNEQFF. CDR3 DNA: TGCGCCAGCAGCTTGGCCGGGACAGGCCTCTACAATGAGCAGTTCTTC.

The chain employs TRBV4-3 and TRBJ2-1; TRBD1 matches 10 bases. Germline V gene data show CDR1 as LGHNA and CDR2 as YSLEER. This CDR3 contains 17 residues. Trimming at V came to 1 base and at J to 10 bases, leaving 13 bases not matched to a gene. CDR3 amino acids: CASSQGTGQGHMREQFF. The CDR3 DNA follows: TGCGCCAGCAGCCAAGGTACGGGACAGGGGCATATGAGGGAGCAGTTCTTC.

The CDR3 protein is CASSLPGIAGYTF. The DNA for the CDR3 is TGTGCCAGCAGCTTGCCGGGGATTGCCGGCTACACCTTC. This chain links TRBV5-4 with TRBJ1-2; no clear D gene. This CDR3 comprises 13 residues. Germline V gene lookup returns CDR1 SGHNT and CDR2 YYREEE (reference sequence). V was shortened by 1 base and J by 8 bases, with 12 bases between the two germline ends.